The 19 T cell receptor beta chains in this list originate from one sample, sequenced in a study of radiation and T cells in renal cell carcinoma. Profiled with immunoSEQ multiplex PCR; TCRdb holds only in-frame clones, not every one. The table records more than 140,000 clones, 75% to 90% of them present only once. Time point noted: baseline pretreatment blood. This sample's treatment: 15 Gy SBRT to primary tumor, nephrectomy 4 weeks later. Specimen: blood, collected from a patient whose treatment included radiotherapy and nephrectomy. The receptor set was obtained from a woman aged 45-65 years with renal cell carcinoma.

The chain links TRBV4-3 to TRBJ1-6; D not certain. Looked up from germline, CDR1 is LGHNA and CDR2 is YSLEER. Trimming removed 3 bases from V and 9 bases from J, with 12 bases in between. CDR3 length: 14 amino acids. Here the CDR3 reads CASSHEAWGSPLHF. CDR3 nucleotide sequence: TGCGCCAGCAGCCATGAGGCCTGGGGTTCACCCCTCCACTTT.

There are a few counts of this clone. V and J are TRBV5-1 and TRBJ1-2; the match to TRBD1 covers 7 bases. Trimming at V came to 4 bases and at J to 1 base, leaving 4 bases not matched to a gene. Germline V CDR1 and CDR2: SGHRS, YFSETQ. The CDR3 is 14 residues long. CDR3 amino acids: CASSAGTDNYGYTF. The CDR3 DNA reads TGCGCCAGCAGCGCAGGGACAGATAACTATGGCTACACCTTC.

This clone was counted a few times. This sequence joins TRBV11-2 and TRBJ1-2; 8 bases agree with TRBD1. The J segment lost 7 bases and the V segment lost 5 bases, leaving 18 bases of the junction unmatched. Germline values: CDR1 SGHAT, CDR2 FQNNGV. The CDR3 sequence is 17 residues long. The CDR3 sequence is CASSQTSGGILFAGYTF. CDR3 coding DNA: TGTGCCAGCAGCCAGACGTCAGGGGGCATCTTGTTCGCTGGCTACACCTTC.

This clone was observed once. V gene TRBV6-5 combines with J gene TRBJ1-1, with 7 nucleotides matching TRBD1. Germline CDR1 and CDR2: MNHEY and SVGAGI. Trimming cost V 6 bases and J 8 bases; bases outside gene matches: 6. The CDR3 extends over 12 amino acids. The CDR3 loop reads CASSMTGWEAFF. The CDR3 DNA is TGTGCCAGCAGCATGACAGGGTGGGAAGCTTTCTTT.

Notes on this clone: Its ends do not fully match the called genes, so a read error is possible. The chain uses TRBV5-4 and TRBJ1-5; D ambiguous. Looked up from germline, CDR1 is SGHNT and CDR2 is YYREEE (reference sequence). This CDR3 has 15 amino acids. This CDR3 reads CASSFGVNSDQPQHF. The CDR3 nucleotides are TGTGCCAGCAGCTTTGGGGTAAATAGCGATCAGCCCCAGCATTTT.

This clone has only one observation. This chain uses TRBV28 with TRBJ2-7; 9 nucleotides line up with TRBD2. The junction had 7 bases not matched to a gene; V was cut back by 2 bases and J by 5 bases. CDR3 length equals 15 residues. Germline-derived CDR1 and CDR2 are MDHEN and SYDVKM. Here the CDR3 DNA reads TGTGCCAGCAGTTTAGAAAGCGGGAGGCTCCACGAGCAGTACTTC. Translated, it gives CASSLESGRLHEQYF.

The CDR3 DNA is TGTGCCAGCAGCTTAGGCCGATCGTTGAACACTGAAGCTTTCTTT. This translates into CASSLGRSLNTEAFF. The chain uses TRBV13 and TRBJ1-1, with D unresolved. V lost 0 bases and J lost 0, with 8 bases in between. CDR3 length: 15 amino acids. CDR1 is PRHDT and CDR2 is FYEKMQ in the germline V gene (reference sequence). Using reference TRBV13 and TRBJ1-1 for the parts outside the CDR3, the full variable domain is AAGVIQSPRHLIKEKRETATLKCYPIPRHDTVYWYQQGPGQDPQFLISFYEKMQSDKGSIPDRFSAQQFSDYHSELNMSSLELGDSALYFCASSLGRSLNTEAFFGQGTRLTVV.

The chain uses TRBV5-1 and TRBJ1-2, with D tentatively TRBD1 (6 bases). The germline V gene has CDR1 SGHRS and CDR2 YFSETQ. The ends were cut back, 0 bases at V and 5 bases at J, with 8 bases in the middle. The CDR3 is 13 residues long. For the CDR3, the DNA is TGCGCCAGCAGCTTGGAAGGGGGGTATGGCTACACCTTC. Encoded protein: CASSLEGGYGYTF.

Here the CDR3 reads CASSTFPGDTEAFF. The DNA for the CDR3 is TGTGCCAGCAGCACTTTCCCTGGGGACACTGAAGCTTTCTTT. The chain uses TRBV9 and TRBJ1-1; D not resolved. The germline V gene has CDR1 SGDLS and CDR2 YYNGEE. This CDR3 contains 14 residues. Trimming cost V 4 bases and J 3 bases, with 13 bases left between them.

This clone was found a few times. V usage is TRBV19 and J usage is TRBJ1-4; D might be TRBD1 (5 bases). Trimming removed 5 bases from V and 8 bases from J, with 18 bases in between. This CDR3 comprises 15 residues. The germline gives CDR1 LNHDA, CDR2 SQIVND (reference sequence). This CDR3 is CASSETGSLEEKLFF. CDR3 sequence (DNA): TGTGCCAGTAGTGAAACAGGTTCCCTCGAGGAAAAACTGTTTTTT.

The chain combines TRBV5-5 with TRBJ1-2; the D gene is possibly TRBD1 (6 bases). V lost 1 base, J lost 3 bases, and 16 bases lay in between. Germline loops: CDR1 SGHKS, CDR2 YYEKEE (reference sequence). This CDR3 region has 16 residues. CDR3 sequence: CASSLRMGANDYGYTF. In DNA, the CDR3 is TGTGCCAGCAGCTTGCGAATGGGGGCTAATGACTATGGCTACACCTTC.

The J gene is TRBJ2-7, the V gene TRBV7-8; D uncertain. Germline V lookup: CDR1 SGHVS, CDR2 FQNEAQ. The CDR3 has 13 residues. Trimming pared 5 bases from V and 3 bases from J, leaving 11 bases between. The CDR3 region is CASSLGRGYEQYF. The CDR3, as DNA: TGTGCCAGCAGCCTTGGACGCGGCTACGAGCAGTACTTC.

The V gene is TRBV7-2, the J gene TRBJ2-6, with 9 bases fitting TRBD1. Germline-derived CDR1 and CDR2 are SGHTA and FQGNSA. Trimming cost V 5 bases and J 0 bases; bases outside gene matches: 5. CDR3 length: 17 amino acids. The CDR3 sequence is CASSKTGGPSGANVLTF. The CDR3 nucleotides are TGTGCCAGCAGCAAGACAGGGGGTCCCTCTGGGGCCAACGTCCTGACTTTC.

The chain recombines TRBV5-5 with TRBJ2-7; D is unresolved. The V end was cut by 5 bases, the J end by 3 bases, with 3 bases between. The CDR3 loop spans 10 amino acids. Germline values: CDR1 SGHKS, CDR2 YYEKEE (reference sequence). The CDR3 nucleotides are TGTGCCAGCAGTGGCTACGAGCAGTACTTC. Translation: CASSGYEQYF.

This chain connects TRBV27 to TRBJ2-5; the D gene is possibly TRBD1 (5 bases). The germline CDR1 and CDR2 sequences are MNHEY and SMNVEV (reference sequence). The CDR3 contains 14 residues. Trimming removed 5 bases from V and 4 bases from J, with 14 bases in between. DNA for the CDR3: TGTGCCAGCAGTCACGGAAGGGGCACAGAGACCCAGTACTTC. Amino acid sequence: CASSHGRGTETQYF.

The sample holds a few counts of this clone. This chain links TRBV10-3 with TRBJ1-4, with 9 nucleotides matching TRBD1. Losses at the gene ends were 5 bases for V and 5 bases for J; bases not matched to a gene: 3. Germline CDR1 reads ENHRY; CDR2 reads SYGVKD. The CDR3 runs to 14 residues. CDR3 coding DNA: TGTGCCATCAGTTCCGGGACAGGGAATGAAAAACTGTTTTTT. Translated, it gives CAISSGTGNEKLFF.

The chain uses TRBV5-1 and TRBJ1-1, with 10 bases aligning to TRBD1. Germline values: CDR1 SGHRS, CDR2 YFSETQ. The V and J ends lost 3 bases and 5 bases, in that order; junction bases with no gene match: 4. This CDR3 is built from 14 residues. The CDR3 region is CASSSGTGVTEAFF. In DNA, the CDR3 is TGCGCCAGCAGCTCCGGGACAGGGGTTACTGAAGCTTTCTTT.

The chain couples TRBV27 to TRBJ1-2; D is possibly TRBD1 (5 bases). V was pared by 11 bases and J by 2 bases, with 18 bases between. CDR3 size: 14 residues. Germline CDR1 MNHEY, CDR2 SMNVEV (reference sequence). The CDR3 here is CAARGVGVNYGYTF. The CDR3 DNA sequence: TGTGCCGCCCGGGGCGTGGGGGTAAACTATGGCTACACCTTC.

This chain uses TRBV18 with TRBJ2-2, with 7 bases lining up with TRBD1. Germline V lookup: CDR1 KGHSH, CDR2 LQKENI. The CDR3 consists of 15 residues. Germline trimming cut 2 bases from V and 1 base from J; bases unmatched to any gene: 1. The CDR3 region has the DNA TGTGCCAGCTCACCAAGACAGGGGAACACCGGGGAGCTGTTTTTT. Encoded protein: CASSPRQGNTGELFF.